These 26 T cell receptor beta chains were sequenced from one sample in a study of T cell responses to AZD1222 COVID-19 vaccine. Libraries were prepared by immunoSEQ multiplex PCR; TCRdb keeps only in-frame clonotypes and omits some of them. The table records 75,000 to 95,000 clones, about 92% of them present only once. The specimen was peripheral blood, collected on day 0 of AZD1222 vaccination. The receptors come from an adult in good health.

CDR3 sequence: CASSLSGVDEQYF. CDR3 DNA: TGTGCCAGCAGTTTATCCGGTGTAGACGAGCAGTACTTC. The chain joins TRBV12-3 or TRBV12-4 to TRBJ2-7; the D is unclear. The length of the CDR3 is 13 residues. Deletions cut 2 bases from V and 5 bases from J, with 10 bases between.

V usage is TRBV6-5 and J usage is TRBJ1-6; D uncertain. Trimming took off 10 bases at V and 7 bases at J, with 8 bases between the two ends. CDR1 is MNHEY, CDR2 SVGAGI, per germline. CDR3 length equals 11 residues. CDR3 nucleotides: TGTGCCACCGTAGGGAATTCACCCCTCCACTTT. Its protein is CATVGNSPLHF.

This chain connects TRBV27 to TRBJ1-6, with 7 bases that match TRBD1. With V trimmed by 5 bases and J by 8 bases, 3 bases remained unmatched. The CDR3 covers 13 residues. CDR1 is MNHEY and CDR2 is SMNVEV in the germline V gene (reference sequence). Here the CDR3 reads CASSPDRYSPLHF. The CDR3 region has the DNA TGTGCCAGCAGTCCGGACAGGTATTCACCCCTCCACTTT.

The CDR3 bases are TGTGCCAGCAGTGTTGAGGTAGCCTATGGCTACACCTTC. This sequence encodes CASSVEVAYGYTF. The rearrangement links TRBV2 to TRBJ1-2; D is unclear. Per the germline V gene, CDR1 is SNHLY and CDR2 is FYNNEI. Trimming shortened V by 4 bases and J by 4 bases, and 10 bases separated the two germline ends. The CDR3 covers 13 residues. The variable domain in full, completed from reference TRBV2 and TRBJ1-2, reads EPEVTQTPSHQVTQMGQEVILRCVPISNHLYFYWYRQILGQKVEFLVSFYNNEISEKSEIFDDQFSVERPDGSNFTLKIRSTKLEDSAMYFCASSVEVAYGYTFGSGTRLTVV.

The genes are TRBV21-1 and TRBJ2-3. TRBV21-1 is classified as a pseudogene. This CDR3 region has 15 residues. In DNA, the CDR3 is TGTGCCAGCAGCATTAAGCAGCACAACACAGATACGCAGTATTTT. Translating it yields CASSIKQHNTDTQYF.

This chain joins TRBV7-3 and TRBJ2-3, with 8 bases identical to TRBD2. Germline V gene lookup returns CDR1 SGHTA and CDR2 FQGTGA. The V segment lost 5 bases and the J segment 5 bases; nucleotides outside the gene matches: 18. This CDR3 contains 18 residues. The CDR3 DNA follows: TGTGCCAGCAGCCTGATAGGAGCTGCGGGGGGCCGTAGAGATACGCAGTATTTT. Translation gives CASSLIGAAGGRRDTQYF.

V usage is TRBV29-1 and J usage is TRBJ2-7; D could derive from TRBD1 or TRBD2 (5 bases each). CDR3 length equals 12 residues. V lost 5 bases and J 3 bases, leaving 11 bases between the germline ends. CDR1 SQVTM and CDR2 ANQGSEA come from the germline V gene. CDR3 protein: CSVSRGVYEQYF. The CDR3 DNA reads as TGCAGCGTTTCTAGGGGAGTCTACGAGCAGTACTTC.

The chain recombines TRBV28 with TRBJ2-7; 7 nucleotides match TRBD1. The V and J ends lost 6 bases and 2 bases, in that order; junction bases with no gene match: 4. This CDR3 has 13 amino acids. The germline gives CDR1 MDHEN, CDR2 SYDVKM. The CDR3 coding sequence is TGTGCCAGCAGGACAGGGTCCACCTACGAGCAGTACTTC. Amino acids: CASRTGSTYEQYF.

V is TRBV7-2 and J is TRBJ2-3; possibly TRBD1 for D (5 bases). Germline V CDR1 and CDR2: SGHTA, FQGNSA. V lost 5 bases, J lost 2 bases, and 11 bases lay in between. The CDR3 runs to 14 residues. CDR3 region: CASSPRQTTDTQYF. The CDR3 DNA reads TGTGCCAGCAGCCCGCGACAGACCACAGATACGCAGTATTTT. Drawing the rest from reference TRBV7-2 and TRBJ2-3, the complete variable domain is GAGVSQSPSNKVTEKGKDVELRCDPISGHTALYWYRQSLGQGLEFLIYFQGNSAPDKSGLPSDRFSAERTGGSVSTLTIQRTQQEDSAVYLCASSPRQTTDTQYFGPGTRLTVL.

This clone appeared a single time. The chain has TRBV11-2 and TRBJ2-7; tentative D call: TRBD1 (5 bases). The length of the CDR3 is 14 residues. V shed 0 bases and J shed 3 bases, with 9 bases lying between them. The germline V gene encodes CDR1 SGHAT and CDR2 FQNNGV. DNA for the CDR3: TGTGCCAGCAGCTTAGATGGACAAGGCTACGAGCAGTACTTC. Encoded protein: CASSLDGQGYEQYF.

The CDR3 reads CASSEKGDPNYGYTF. The CDR3 DNA reads as TGTGCCAGCAGTGAGAAGGGAGATCCTAACTATGGCTACACCTTC. The chain couples TRBV25-1 to TRBJ1-2; D is unclear. CDR1 and CDR2 from the germline V gene are MGHDK and SYGVNS. V lost 3 bases to trimming and J lost 0 bases, with 11 bases between them. The CDR3 is 15 amino acids.

The chain combines TRBV28 with TRBJ1-2; a possible D gene is TRBD1 (5 bases). CDR1 is MDHEN and CDR2 is SYDVKM in the germline V gene. CDR3 size: 15 residues. Trimming removed 5 bases at V and 5 bases at J, with 18 bases between. The CDR3 DNA reads as TGTGCCAGCAGTCTAGGGGCGGTTCAACAATATGGCTACACCTTC. Amino acids: CASSLGAVQQYGYTF.

CDR3 region: CASSSGGSPYNEQFF. As DNA, the CDR3 is TGTGCCAGCAGTAGCGGGGGATCACCCTACAATGAGCAGTTCTTC. The V call is TRBV7-9, the J call TRBJ2-1; 9 bases are a match to TRBD2. The germline V gene encodes CDR1 SEHNR and CDR2 FQNEAQ (reference sequence). Unmatched junction bases numbered 5, after V lost 6 bases and J lost 2 bases. There are 15 residues in the CDR3.

The chain couples TRBV27 to TRBJ2-7; 7 nucleotides agree with TRBD1. The ends lost 0 bases at V and 5 bases at J; junction bases unmatched: 10. The V gene's germline CDR1 is MNHEY and CDR2 SMNVEV (reference sequence). CDR3 size: 16 residues. The CDR3 is CASSLSGGWVSHEQYF. CDR3 DNA sequence: TGTGCCAGCAGTTTATCAGGGGGCTGGGTTTCCCACGAGCAGTACTTC.

The chain has TRBV7-9 and TRBJ2-7; unclear D gene. Between the trimmed V and J ends, which lost 4 bases and 6 bases, there was a span of 7 bases. The CDR3 is made up of 11 amino acids. Per germline, CDR1 SEHNR and CDR2 FQNEAQ (reference sequence). The DNA of the CDR3 is TGTGCCAGCAGCTATGAGATCGAGCAGTACTTC. This encodes CASSYEIEQYF.

This chain links TRBV11-3 with TRBJ1-1; maybe TRBD1 (5 bases). CDR1 is SGHNT and CDR2 is YENEEA in the germline V gene. Trimming removed 1 base from V and 8 bases from J, with 14 bases in between. CDR3 length: 14 residues. The DNA for the CDR3 is TGTGCCAGCAGCTTAGCGGGCTGGGGCTCGGAAGCTTTCTTT. This translates into CASSLAGWGSEAFF.

The chain combines TRBV4-3 with TRBJ2-1, with D possibly called TRBD1 or TRBD2 (7 bases each). With 0 bases removed from V and 4 bases from J, the gap between germline ends came to 19 bases. Germline CDR1 LGHNA, CDR2 YSLEER. This CDR3 spans 18 amino acids. CDR3: CASSQDLPGGGQYNEQFF. DNA of the CDR3: TGCGCCAGCAGCCAAGATCTCCCAGGGGGGGGACAGTACAATGAGCAGTTCTTC.

The chain uses TRBV5-5 and TRBJ1-4; no clear D. Trimming left V 3 bases short and J 0 bases short, with 12 bases between. This CDR3 region has 16 residues. Germline V lookup: CDR1 SGHKS, CDR2 YYEKEE (reference sequence). Here the CDR3 DNA reads TGTGCCAGCAGCTCCTCGCCAGATTCAACTAATGAAAAACTGTTTTTT. Residues: CASSSSPDSTNEKLFF.

V usage is TRBV2 and J usage is TRBJ1-5; D might be TRBD1 (5 bases). CDR3 length equals 15 residues. V was shortened by 2 bases and J by 7 bases, with 15 bases between the two germline ends. Germline CDR1 and CDR2: SNHLY and FYNNEI. The CDR3 protein is CASSELRGARQPQHF. CDR3 sequence (DNA): TGTGCCAGCAGTGAACTTCGGGGCGCAAGACAGCCCCAGCATTTT.

The gene calls are TRBV7-8 and TRBJ2-5; D may be TRBD1 (6 bases). Between the trimmed V and J ends, which lost 4 bases and 4 bases, there was a span of 10 bases. This CDR3 spans 13 amino acids. The germline CDR1 and CDR2 sequences are SGHVS and FQNEAQ. The CDR3 region is CASSSSRGETQYF. The CDR3 DNA is TGTGCCAGCAGCTCAAGCAGGGGAGAGACCCAGTACTTC.

The chain has TRBV24-1 and TRBJ2-5; 7 bases are shared with TRBD1. The length of the CDR3 is 13 residues. The V gene's germline CDR1 is KGHDR and CDR2 SFDVKD. J was trimmed by 5 bases and V by 9 bases; bases with no gene match: 8. The CDR3 DNA sequence: TGTGCCACCCGAGGGGGCTTTGGGGAGACCCAGTACTTC. It is translated as CATRGGFGETQYF.

J is TRBJ1-5 and V is TRBV6-2 or TRBV6-3, with D hard to call. CDR1 and CDR2 from the germline V gene are MNHEY and SVGEGT. This CDR3 contains 13 residues. Deletions cut 5 bases from V and 4 bases from J, with 9 bases between. The CDR3 protein is CASSRTENQPQHF. For the CDR3, the DNA is TGTGCCAGCAGTCGGACTGAGAATCAGCCCCAGCATTTT.

The chain has TRBV5-1 and TRBJ1-2, with D perhaps matching TRBD1 (6 bases). The CDR3 is 15 amino acids. The V end was cut by 0 bases, the J end by 4 bases, with 13 bases between. Germline CDR1 SGHRS, CDR2 YFSETQ. CDR3 in DNA: TGCGCCAGCAGCTTGGCCCAGGGGACTGGCTATGGCTACACCTTC. Protein sequence: CASSLAQGTGYGYTF.

The CDR3 protein is CASSTLAGGGSTDTQYF. CDR3 nucleotide sequence: TGCGCCAGCAGCACTCTAGCGGGAGGAGGAAGTACAGATACGCAGTATTTT. The genes are TRBV5-1 and TRBJ2-3, with 11 bases fitting TRBD2. V was clipped by 4 bases and J by 3 bases; unmatched bases: 10. Germline V lookup: CDR1 SGHRS, CDR2 YFSETQ. The CDR3 spans 17 residues.

The rearrangement links TRBV18 to TRBJ1-1; D not certain. The ends were cut back, 3 bases at V and 4 bases at J, with 9 bases in the middle. From germline, CDR1 is KGHSH and CDR2 LQKENI. This CDR3 is built from 13 residues. For the CDR3, the DNA is TGTGCCAGCTCACCCCAGGAGGGCACTGAAGCTTTCTTT. Its translation: CASSPQEGTEAFF.

The gene calls are TRBV24-1 and TRBJ2-5; TRBD1 might be the D (6 bases). CDR3 length: 12 residues. V lost 9 bases to trimming and J lost 5 bases, with 12 bases between them. Per the germline V gene, CDR1 is KGHDR and CDR2 is SFDVKD. The CDR3 coding sequence is TGTGCCACCTCAGGGGTCGGCGAGACCCAGTACTTC. As protein: CATSGVGETQYF.